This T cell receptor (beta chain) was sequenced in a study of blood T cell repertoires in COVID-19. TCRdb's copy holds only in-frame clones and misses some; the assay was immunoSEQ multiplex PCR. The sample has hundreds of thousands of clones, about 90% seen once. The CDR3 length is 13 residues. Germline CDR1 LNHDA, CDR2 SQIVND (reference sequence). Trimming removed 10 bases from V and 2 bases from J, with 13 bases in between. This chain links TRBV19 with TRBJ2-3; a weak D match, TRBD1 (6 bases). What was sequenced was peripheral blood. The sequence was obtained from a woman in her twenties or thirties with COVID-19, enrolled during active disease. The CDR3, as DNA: TGTGCCACCGTGGACAGAGTCACAGATACGCAGTATTTT. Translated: CATVDRVTDTQYF. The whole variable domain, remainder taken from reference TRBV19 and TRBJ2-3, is DGGITQSPKYLFRKEGQNVTLSCEQNLNHDAMYWYRQDPGQGLRLIYYSQIVNDFQKGDIAEGYSVSREKKESFPLTVTSAQKNPTAFYLCATVDRVTDTQYFGPGTRLTVL.